This passage covers 31 T cell receptor beta chains from one sample sequenced in a study of T-cell memory formation after mild COVID-19 (TCRdb year 2021). Library method: 5' RACE. The instrument given in TCRdb is Illumina NovaSeq 6000. Using fastp trimming at Q25 and MiXCR clonotype assembly, TCRdb reanalyzed the public sequencing data and kept in-frame beta chains. When rows share a CDR3 protein, they turn into one entry using the most common DNA and genes. For this sample the table gives about 150,000 distinct CDR3 sequences, of which around 13% were detected only once. 2.5% to 3.5% of the sample rests with the top ten. Sample: PBMCs or a T cell subset sorted from them (not recorded which). The origin of the receptors is a man aged 18 to 30 who had mild COVID-19 (a few samples of this study predate the infection). The sample titles of this study are shuffled in the database, so cell type and time point are left out; the donor was told from shared clones.

This chain connects TRBV5-1 to TRBJ1-2; weak D call: TRBD1 (6 bases). V was cut by 0 bases and J by 4 bases, with 13 bases left in between. This CDR3 contains 15 residues. The germline CDR1 and CDR2 sequences are SGHRS and YFSETQ. The CDR3 spells CASSLAVGGGYGYTF. CDR3 nucleotide sequence: TGCGCCAGCAGCTTGGCCGTAGGAGGGGGCTATGGCTACACCTTC.

This clonotype has more than one count but fewer than ten. This chain joins TRBV7-3 and TRBJ2-2; D call uncertain. CDR3 length: 15 residues. V was shortened by 3 bases and J by 1 base, with 9 bases between the two germline ends. Per the germline V gene, CDR1 is SGHTA and CDR2 is FQGTGA. CDR3 in DNA: TGTGCCAGCAGCTTTGGATTGCAGAACACCGGGGAGCTGTTTTTT. Translating gives CASSFGLQNTGELFF.

This rearrangement joins TRBV2 to TRBJ2-1; 15 nucleotides agree with TRBD2. V lost 1 base to trimming and J lost 3 bases; unmatched junction nucleotides: 4. Germline CDR1 SNHLY, CDR2 FYNNEI. The CDR3 is 18 residues long. The DNA for the CDR3 is TGTGCCAGCAGTGAAGGGGGACTAGCGGGGGGCCACTACAATGAGCAGTTCTTC. Encoded protein: CASSEGGLAGGHYNEQFF.

This clonotype was observed a handful of times. CDR3 in amino acids: CASTGWLSARQTQYF. In DNA form, the CDR3 reads TGTGCCAGCACCGGGTGGCTAAGTGCCCGCCAGACCCAGTACTTC. J is TRBJ2-5 and V is TRBV6-1; no clear D gene. V shed 7 bases and J shed 6 bases, with 21 bases lying between them. CDR3 size: 15 residues. Germline values: CDR1 MNHNS, CDR2 SASEGT.

This clonotype was counted a few times. The chain links TRBV5-1 to TRBJ1-2, with 10 bases fitting TRBD1. There are 17 residues in the CDR3. From germline, CDR1 is SGHRS and CDR2 YFSETQ. Unmatched junction bases numbered 9, after V lost 0 bases and J lost 4 bases. The chain's CDR3 is CASSLASGTGVVYGYTF. CDR3 in DNA: TGCGCCAGCAGCTTGGCCTCCGGGACAGGGGTTGTCTATGGCTACACCTTC.

This clonotype was found a few times. The V and J genes are TRBV24-1 and TRBJ2-7, with D maybe TRBD2 (5 bases). There are 13 residues in the CDR3. Germline V CDR1 and CDR2: KGHDR, SFDVKD. The germline V and J ends were trimmed by 4 bases and 3 bases, with 9 bases remaining between them. The DNA for the CDR3 is TGTGCCACCAGTGAAGGAGGCCGCTACGAGCAGTACTTC. This sequence encodes CATSEGGRYEQYF.

The chain employs TRBV4-1 and TRBJ2-2; tentative D call: TRBD2 (5 bases). V was pared by 0 bases and J by 4 bases, with 9 bases between. This CDR3 has 15 amino acids. Per germline, CDR1 MGHRA and CDR2 YSYEKL. The CDR3 is CASSQEPGFTGELFF. Here the CDR3 DNA reads TGCGCCAGCAGCCAAGAGCCGGGGTTCACCGGGGAGCTGTTTTTT.

This clonotype was observed a handful of times. This sequence joins TRBV23-1 and TRBJ2-2, with TRBD1 identical over 7 bases. TRBV23-1 is classed as an ORF, of uncertain function. J gave up 6 bases and V 0 bases, and 7 bases lay outside the gene matches. The CDR3 totals 16 residues. The CDR3 nucleotides read TGCGCCAGCAGTCAATCGGACAGGAATTGCCCCGGGGAGCTGTTTTTT. Encoded protein: CASSQSDRNCPGELFF.

This clonotype was observed a few times. The rearrangement uses TRBV15 and TRBJ2-7; TRBD1 aligns across 9 bases. Germline V gene data show CDR1 as LNHNV and CDR2 as YYDKDF (reference sequence). The CDR3 has 15 amino acids. With V trimmed by 7 bases and J by 3 bases, 10 bases remained unmatched. The chain's CDR3 is CATNSPGTGYYEQYF. The CDR3 DNA is TGTGCCACCAACTCTCCCGGGACAGGGTACTACGAGCAGTACTTC.

The rearrangement joins TRBV4-2 to TRBJ1-1; TRBD1 is a possible D gene (6 bases). V dropped 4 bases and J dropped 0 bases, with 12 bases sitting between them. This CDR3 contains 15 residues. Germline CDR1 and CDR2: LGHNA and YNFKEQ. CDR3 bases: TGTGCCAGCAGCCTACCGGGACAAATGAACACTGAAGCTTTCTTT. Amino acids: CASSLPGQMNTEAFF.

This clonotype appeared a few times. In DNA, the CDR3 is TGTGCCAGCAGTTACAGGGAGCCCGGGACCGGGGAGCTGTTTTTT. This codes for CASSYREPGTGELFF. The rearrangement joins TRBV12-3 or TRBV12-4 to TRBJ2-2, with TRBD1 as a possible D gene (6 bases). Between the trimmed V and J ends, which lost 4 bases and 5 bases, there was a span of 14 bases. The CDR3 is made up of 15 amino acids.

This chain joins TRBV7-2 and TRBJ1-2, with 10 bases identical to TRBD1. The CDR3 extends over 13 amino acids. V lost 11 bases and J lost 4; bases outside the gene matches: 7. The germline gives CDR1 SGHTA, CDR2 FQGNSA. The CDR3 DNA reads TGTGCCGGCCAGGGACAGGGGATCTATGGCTACACCTTC. It is translated as CAGQGQGIYGYTF.

This clonotype has a count of ten or more. The rearrangement links TRBV6-2 or TRBV6-3 to TRBJ2-7, with D perhaps matching TRBD1 (5 bases). The V and J ends lost 6 bases and 2 bases respectively, with 11 bases between them. This CDR3 contains 13 residues. Germline V gene lookup returns CDR1 MNHEY and CDR2 SVGEGT. The CDR3, as DNA: TGTGCCAGCAGGCCCCCGGACACCTACGAGCAGTACGTC. It specifies CASRPPDTYEQYV.

This clonotype was observed a few times. The gene calls are TRBV4-3 and TRBJ2-3; TRBD1 agrees at 9 bases. This CDR3 comprises 17 residues. Germline V lookup: CDR1 LGHNA, CDR2 YSLEER. J was trimmed by 4 bases and V by 1 base; bases with no gene match: 9. CDR3 residues: CASSQVGDRVWSDTQYF. The CDR3 DNA sequence: TGCGCCAGCAGCCAAGTCGGGGACAGGGTTTGGTCAGATACGCAGTATTTT.

This clonotype was detected a few times. The rearrangement uses TRBV4-1 and TRBJ1-2; no clear D. V was cut by 3 bases and J by 5 bases, with 16 bases left in between. Germline V gives CDR1 MGHRA, CDR2 YSYEKL. The CDR3 covers 15 residues. DNA of the CDR3: TGCGCCAGCAGCCACTCGCCCCTTGTGGGGTATGGCTACACCTTC. Residues: CASSHSPLVGYGYTF.

This clonotype was recorded a few times. The chain has TRBV7-2 and TRBJ1-1; TRBD1 aligns across 7 bases. V gave up 5 bases and J gave up 6 bases; unmatched junction bases: 6. The CDR3 has 13 residues. Germline-derived CDR1 and CDR2 are SGHTA and FQGNSA. CDR3 in amino acids: CASSNTGAAEAFF. In nucleotides, the CDR3 is TGTGCCAGCAGCAATACAGGGGCGGCTGAAGCTTTCTTT.

The chain employs TRBV10-3 and TRBJ1-5; 9 bases are a match to TRBD1. The CDR3 loop spans 17 amino acids. V lost 6 bases to trimming and J lost 3 bases; unmatched junction nucleotides: 12. From germline, CDR1 is ENHRY and CDR2 SYGVKD. DNA for the CDR3: TGTGCCATCAGAGCAGGGACAGGGAGTGGGGTCAATCAGCCCCAGCATTTT. Amino acid sequence: CAIRAGTGSGVNQPQHF.

This clonotype was observed a handful of times. The genes are TRBV27 and TRBJ1-1; no reliable D call. The CDR3 runs 14 residues. CDR1 is MNHEY and CDR2 is SMNVEV in the germline V gene (reference sequence). V lost 8 bases, J lost 0 bases, and 13 bases lay in between. CDR3 sequence (DNA): TGTGCCAGCCAGACCCGTTCGATGAACACTGAAGCTTTCTTT. This gives the protein CASQTRSMNTEAFF.

This clonotype has more than one count but fewer than ten. This sequence joins TRBV7-3 and TRBJ2-3; tentative D call: TRBD1 (6 bases). Germline CDR1 and CDR2: SGHTA and FQGTGA. CDR3 size: 13 residues. Trimming stripped 5 bases from V and 7 bases from J, with 13 bases between. CDR3 protein: CASSRFTGYTQYF. The CDR3 coding sequence is TGTGCCAGCAGCCGTTTTACAGGGTATACGCAGTATTTT. Full variable domain (rest looked up from reference TRBV7-3 and TRBJ2-3): GAGVSQTPSNKVTEKGKYVELRCDPISGHTALYWYRQSLGQGPEFLIYFQGTGAADDSGLPNDRFFAVRPEGSVSTLKIQRTERGDSAVYLCASSRFTGYTQYFGPGTRLTVL.

This clonotype was seen at least ten times. DNA of the CDR3: TGTGCCAGCAGCTTGGGACTAGCCTACGAGCAGTACGTC. Its protein is CASSLGLAYEQYV. The V gene is TRBV7-2, the J gene TRBJ2-7, with 8 bases matching TRBD2. Unmatched junction bases numbered 0, after V lost 3 bases and J lost 2 bases. Germline CDR1 reads SGHTA; CDR2 reads FQGNSA. The CDR3 length is 13 residues.

This clonotype was recorded a few times. The rearrangement links TRBV7-2 to TRBJ2-7, with D possibly TRBD2 on 7 matching bases. The CDR3 contains 13 residues. Trimming pared 5 bases from V and 6 bases from J, leaving 14 bases between. CDR1 and CDR2 (germline): SGHTA, FQGNSA. The CDR3 spells CASSPRGAFEQYF. CDR3 DNA: TGTGCCAGCAGCCCCCGGGGGGCGTTCGAGCAGTACTTC.

A few counts support this clonotype. This rearrangement joins TRBV5-6 to TRBJ2-7; 9 bases agree with TRBD1. J was trimmed by 2 bases and V by 0 bases; bases with no gene match: 6. CDR1 and CDR2 (germline): SGHDT, YYEEEE. CDR3 length equals 16 residues. As DNA, the CDR3 is TGTGCCAGCAGCTTGGAAGGGGACAGGGACACCTACGAGCAGTACTTC. Protein product: CASSLEGDRDTYEQYF. Together with reference TRBV5-6 and TRBJ2-7, the CDR3 gives the full variable domain: DAGVTQSPTHLIKTRGQQVTLRCSPKSGHDTVSWYQQALGQGPQFIFQYYEEEERQRGNFPDRFSGHQFPNYSSELNVNALLLGDSALYLCASSLEGDRDTYEQYFGPGTRLTVT.

This clonotype was seen a few times. The chain links TRBV5-1 to TRBJ2-7; no clear D. The CDR3 totals 15 residues. V lost 0 bases, J lost 1 base, and 11 bases lay in between. CDR1 SGHRS and CDR2 YFSETQ come from the germline V gene. CDR3 DNA: TGCGCCAGCAGCTTGGTAGTAGACGGTTCCTACGAGCAGTACTTC. This encodes CASSLVVDGSYEQYF.

This clonotype has at least ten counts. An end of the junction differs from the germline gene, which may be a read error. The chain recombines TRBV7-2 with TRBJ2-2, with 9 bases lining up with TRBD1. CDR1 is SGHTA and CDR2 is FQGNSA in the germline V gene. This CDR3 spans 16 amino acids. The CDR3 bases are TGTGCCAGCAGCATAGCAGCCGGGACAGGGAACGGGGAGCTGTTTTTT. Translation gives CASSIAAGTGNGELFF.

The J gene is TRBJ1-6, the V gene TRBV7-2; possibly TRBD1 for D (6 bases). The CDR3 has 18 residues. The V gene's germline CDR1 is SGHTA and CDR2 FQGNSA. V was clipped by 1 base and J by 0 bases, with 13 bases between them. As DNA, the CDR3 is TGTGCCAGCAGCTTAGGGCAGGGGAAGGGCTCCTATAATTCACCCCTCCACTTT. Residues: CASSLGQGKGSYNSPLHF.

This clonotype was counted between two and nine times. The gene calls are TRBV7-9 and TRBJ2-1; 14 bases are shared with TRBD2. The germline V gene has CDR1 SEHNR and CDR2 FQNEAQ (reference sequence). The ends lost 3 bases at V and 9 bases at J; junction bases unmatched: 4. The CDR3 is made up of 15 amino acids. The CDR3 sequence: CASSLTSGGAGEQFF. CDR3 DNA sequence: TGTGCCAGCAGCTTGACTAGCGGGGGGGCCGGTGAGCAGTTCTTC.

The chain joins TRBV12-3 or TRBV12-4 to TRBJ1-5; 7 bases agree with TRBD1. This CDR3 has 12 amino acids. The trim removed 5 bases at V and 10 bases at J, leaving 5 bases unmatched. CDR3 sequence reads: CASSLRQGPQHF. CDR3 bases: TGTGCCAGCAGTCTTAGACAGGGACCCCAGCATTTT.

The J gene is TRBJ1-2, the V gene TRBV12-3 or TRBV12-4, with D uncertain. This CDR3 spans 13 amino acids. With 7 bases removed from V and 0 bases from J, the gap between germline ends came to 9 bases. The CDR3 bases are TGTGCCAGCACCTTTCGGCCTAACTATGGCTACACCTTC. Protein: CASTFRPNYGYTF.

V and J are TRBV20-1 and TRBJ1-2; TRBD1 matches at 11 bases. The CDR3 spans 15 residues. Looked up from germline, CDR1 is DFQATT and CDR2 is SNEGSKA (reference sequence). The trim removed 5 bases at V and 8 bases at J, leaving 13 bases unmatched. CDR3 sequence reads: CSARPGQGVVGGYTF. CDR3 DNA: TGCAGTGCTCGACCGGGACAGGGGGTAGTCGGCGGCTACACCTTC.

J is TRBJ2-1 and V is TRBV7-2; 9 bases align to TRBD2. This CDR3 region has 15 residues. Germline V CDR1 and CDR2: SGHTA, FQGNSA. With 6 bases clipped from V and 4 bases from J, the junction kept 7 bases outside the gene matches. The CDR3 DNA reads TGTGCCAGCAGTCTGCGGGGGGGTGAATACAATGAGCAGTTCTTC. Its translation is CASSLRGGEYNEQFF. Full variable domain (remainder filled in from reference TRBV7-2 and TRBJ2-1): GAGVSQSPSNKVTEKGKDVELRCDPISGHTALYWYRQSLGQGLEFLIYFQGNSAPDKSGLPSDRFSAERTGGSVSTLTIQRTQQEDSAVYLCASSLRGGEYNEQFFGPGTRLTVL.

This chain uses TRBV29-1 with TRBJ2-4; perhaps TRBD2 as D (6 bases). V was trimmed by 3 bases and J by 1 base, leaving 7 bases between them. CDR1 and CDR2 from the germline V gene are SQVTM and ANQGSEA. The CDR3 contains 13 residues. The CDR3 region is CSVDGSAKNIQYF. CDR3 bases: TGCAGCGTTGACGGGAGCGCCAAAAACATTCAGTACTTC.